This paragraph covers one T cell receptor beta chain sequence. The target of this receptor is not known. No much larger clone exists at a distance of one base, and base qualities are not known. Trimming leaves V shorter by 1 base and J shorter by 6 bases, with the junction holding 8 bases beyond the gene matches. CDR1 and CDR2 are read off the germline V gene as LGHNA and YSLEER. CDR3 length: 17 amino acids, cysteine to phenylalanine. The retained sequence is limited to the CDR3, 51 bases, with the frame set at the first base. The pancreatic ductal adenocarcinoma patients who were selected had gone through surgery without receiving any neoadjuvant therapy. Peripheral blood was collected in heparin tubes, and PBMCs were isolated by histopaque density gradient and cryopreserved in roughly 9% DMSO. Using the DNeasy Blood and Tissue Kit along with Proteinase K and RNase treatment, genomic DNA was extracted from over 5 PBMC specimens and nine or ten flash-frozen tumor specimens.

This entry belongs to a study of T cells in pancreatic ductal adenocarcinoma (TCRdb year 2017). Regarding the complete study: To learn about the adaptive T-cell response arising naturally, investigators profiled where tumor-infiltrating CD8+ T cells, together with suppressive cells, were located within resected pancreatic ductal adenocarcinoma, how abundant they were, and what qualities they showed.

The immunoSEQ hsTCRB kit was used to amplify TCR beta CDR3 regions from genomic DNA. High-throughput TRB CDR3 sequencing was performed on an Illumina HiSeq system. Per the source publication's procedure: Sequencing reads were analyzed with the immunoSEQ software, and nonproductive sequences with premature stops or frame-shifts were excluded. To calculate repertoire clonality, Shannon entropy was normalized by log2 of the number of unique productive sequences, and that value was subtracted from one. TCRdb holds this immuneACCESS table with in-frame rearrangements only. Some clones are missing; in checked studies, unresolved V genes explain under half, and the rest has no known cause. V, J and clone size were drawn from that table, and D and trimming were deduced from the DNA. This sample lists roughly 16,000 clones; about 90% were detected once. The ten largest clones take up about 17% of the sample.

The research as a whole found: Blood samples had more total productive templates and 6.5 to 8-fold more unique clonotypes than tumor samples. Comparisons of clonality between tumor and blood may be biased toward lower diversity because tumors are enriched in CD45RO+ effector T cells rather than naive T cells. Because most pancreatic cancer patients present with inoperable disease, the resected cohort was biased toward the minority with early-stage disease. T-cell clonality did not differ significantly between tumor and blood, with mean clonality approximately 0.11 in tumors and roughly 0.072 in blood.

This sequence uses TRBV4-3 and TRBJ2-2, and 10 bases in between align with TRBD1. The sequencing sample was made of PBMCs. This receptor was obtained from a human donor with pancreatic ductal adenocarcinoma. The bases are TGCGCCAGCAGCCAAGTCGCCGGGACAGGGGAGGCCGGGGAGCTGTTTTTT. Translation gives CASSQVAGTGEAGELFF.